This record looks at one TCR beta chain sequence and its context. Its target is unknown. The source of the sample is a study of early T cells in non-severe SARS-CoV-2 infection. About the research overall: With bulk RNA from unsorted whole blood as input, sequencing yielded unpaired chains. Notes on the study in general: Matches to VDJdb favored anti-spike CD8 responses and missed private and CD4 specificities.

Attachment of unique molecular identifiers was made to individual cDNA molecules. MiXCR, run by TCRdb on the 5' RACE reads, gives a single entry per CDR3 protein. The table has approximately 60,000 distinct CDR3 sequences, about 12% seen once. This CDR3 spans 14 amino acids. Germline V gives CDR1 SEHNR, CDR2 FQNEAQ (reference sequence). Trimming shortened V by 8 bases and J by 4 bases, and 17 bases separated the two germline ends. V is TRBV7-9 and J is TRBJ2-5; D ambiguous. The sequencing input was whole blood. The source of this sequence is an adult who was a healthcare worker with PCR-confirmed SARS-CoV-2 infection or an uninfected control (not recorded which). The CDR3 coding sequence is TGTGCCAGCCGGGCCCTACTCATTACAGAGACCCAGTACTTC. It translates to CASRALLITETQYF.